These T cell receptor beta chains were read from a single sample in a study of blood T cell repertoires in COVID-19. Sequencing was performed with immunoSEQ multiplex PCR; in TCRdb, only in-frame clones are kept and a portion is missing. The sample contains over 150,000 clones, about 73% of which appear only once. The sequenced sample was peripheral blood. The receptors were sampled from a man older than 75 with acute or convalescent COVID-19. Both conserved end residues are trimmed from each CDR3. Clone size appears in some rows only: once, few, many, or a class for an expanded clone.

cdr3_aa | v_call | clone_size
ASSRGDRPSEQY | TRBV5-6 | -
ASSPRDSHTEAF | TRBV9 | few
ASSLTGANTGELF | TRBV2 | -
ASSFSSGANSPLH | TRBV5-1 | -
ASSPKRGLYGYT | TRBV2 | -
ASSPRVQETQY | TRBV2 | -
ASRIGVTDTQY | TRBV12-3/TRBV12-4 | -
ASSLDLAGGMQTQY | TRBV5-1 | -
ASSLGDRDTGELF | TRBV5-1 | many
ASSLVSGTEAF | TRBV5-1 | -
ASSAEGWGEKLF | TRBV19 | -
ASSLTGVANSPLH | TRBV6-5 | -
ASSSRRRPTDTQY | TRBV7-9 | -
ASSYLFRTGGYQPQH | TRBV6-2/TRBV6-3 | -